This TCR beta chain was sequenced for a study of blood T cell repertoires in COVID-19. Background on the study: Specimens from acute and convalescent COVID-19 originated in the United States, Italy and Spain. Sources were T cells, B-cell-depleted T cells, or PBMCs; the material itself was cDNA or gDNA.

As originally analysed: Amplification of reference gene primers was used by the study to estimate nucleated cell counts. The repertoire was sequenced with immunoSEQ multiplex PCR; TCRdb's copy has only in-frame clones and lacks some. V and J calls and clone size are as listed in that table; D and trimming were resolved from the DNA. The sample holds about 41,000 clones, around four fifths seen once. The length of the CDR3 is 13 residues. CDR1 is LGHDT, CDR2 YNNKEL, per germline (reference sequence). The germline V and J ends were trimmed by 2 bases and 8 bases, with 9 bases remaining between them. The chain couples TRBV3-1 (or the pseudogene TRBV3-2) to TRBJ1-4, with D maybe TRBD1 (6 bases). The TCR comes from a woman at least 80 years old with active or convalescent COVID-19. The specimen sequenced was peripheral blood. CDR3 nucleotides: TGTGCCAGCAGCCAACTCCAGGGGGAAAAACTGTTTTTT. This sequence encodes CASSQLQGEKLFF.